Presented here are 32 T cell receptor beta chains from one specimen sequenced in a study of blood T cells in healthy people across ages (dated by TCRdb to the mid-2010s). The library was obtained by 5' RACE. The reads were generated on an Illumina HiSeq 2500. A second PCR of roughly 6 to 11 cycles was performed with a sample-barcoded 5' primer and a J-beta primer mix. TCRdb redid the processing of the public reads, applying fastp at Q25 and MiXCR, and retained in-frame beta chains. Entries are consolidated by CDR3 protein sequence, retaining the most common genes and DNA. The table for this sample lists about 1.6 million distinct CDR3 sequences; roughly a third of them were counted only once. Together, the top ten hold roughly 12% of the sample. Sequenced material: blood. Receptor source: a woman aged 30 to 39 in good health.

This clonotype was observed a handful of times. V gene TRBV12-3 or TRBV12-4 combines with J gene TRBJ2-3; D is unclear. Trimming cost V 2 bases and J 1 base, with 7 bases left between them. CDR3 size: 14 residues. Here the CDR3 reads CASSLRLRTDTQYF. In nucleotides, the CDR3 is TGTGCCAGCAGTTTACGGCTCCGCACAGATACGCAGTATTTT.

This clonotype was seen a few times. CDR3 sequence reads: CASSSGTGKEQYF. In nucleotides, the CDR3 is TGTGCCAGCAGCTCCGGGACAGGGAAAGAGCAGTACTTC. This sequence joins TRBV7-7 and TRBJ2-4; 9 bases fit TRBD1. J was trimmed by 13 bases and V by 4 bases; bases with no gene match: 8. The CDR3 loop spans 13 amino acids. Germline values: CDR1 SSHAT, CDR2 FNYEAQ (reference sequence).

This clonotype was seen a few times. The chain recombines TRBV10-3 with TRBJ2-7, with a weak D call TRBD2 (6 bases). Trimming cost V 3 bases and J 1 base, with 10 bases left between them. Germline CDR1 reads ENHRY; CDR2 reads SYGVKD. The CDR3 is 14 amino acids. The CDR3, as DNA: TGTGCCATCAGTGAAGGAGGGCAGTCCTACGAGCAGTACTTC. This sequence encodes CAISEGGQSYEQYF.

The chain couples TRBV28 to TRBJ2-7; TRBD2 matches 15 bases. The CDR3 is 14 residues long. Germline values: CDR1 MDHEN, CDR2 SYDVKM. The J segment lost 6 bases and the V segment lost 11 bases, leaving 8 bases of the junction unmatched. The CDR3 coding sequence is TGTGCCTCACGTAAGGGACTAGCGGGAGGCGAGCAGTACTTC. Translated, it gives CASRKGLAGGEQYF.

The V and J genes are TRBV25-1 and TRBJ2-7; weak D call: TRBD1 (5 bases). V was cut by 4 bases and J by 3 bases, with 10 bases left in between. This CDR3 is built from 13 residues. The germline V gene encodes CDR1 MGHDK and CDR2 SYGVNS. CDR3 loop: CASSVGPVYEQYF. The CDR3 nucleotides are TGTGCCAGCAGTGTGGGGCCTGTCTACGAGCAGTACTTC.

V and J are TRBV20-1 and TRBJ2-3; 8 bases agree with TRBD2. V trimming: 3 bases; J trimming: 3 bases; junction bases outside the gene matches: 5. This CDR3 region has 14 residues. From germline, CDR1 is DFQATT and CDR2 SNEGSKA (reference sequence). The CDR3 is CSARSGGPTDTQYF. The CDR3, as DNA: TGCAGTGCTAGGTCGGGAGGGCCTACAGATACGCAGTATTTT.

This clonotype was observed a few times. The J gene is TRBJ2-5, the V gene TRBV5-1; 8 nucleotides line up with TRBD2. Per germline, CDR1 SGHRS and CDR2 YFSETQ. The J segment lost 7 bases and the V segment lost 0 bases, leaving 5 bases of the junction unmatched. The CDR3 is 14 residues long. The CDR3 DNA reads as TGCGCCAGCAGCTTGGAACTAGCGGAAGGGACCCAGTACTTC. Amino acids: CASSLELAEGTQYF.

This clonotype was observed many times. The J gene is TRBJ2-1, the V gene TRBV20-1, with 7 nucleotides matching TRBD1. CDR1 and CDR2 from the germline V gene are DFQATT and SNEGSKA (reference sequence). V was clipped by 5 bases and J by 10 bases; unmatched bases: 5. The CDR3 sequence is 11 residues long. CDR3 amino acids: CSARQGGEQFF. The CDR3 region has the DNA TGCAGTGCTCGACAGGGCGGGGAGCAGTTCTTC.

This clonotype was observed a few times. The CDR3 DNA sequence: TGTGCCAGCTCACCAACCGTGAGGACAGGGAAAACTGAAGCTTTCTTT. Translating it yields CASSPTVRTGKTEAFF. The chain is built from TRBV18 and TRBJ1-1; 8 positions agree with TRBD1. Germline CDR1 KGHSH, CDR2 LQKENI. This CDR3 has 16 amino acids. Trimming took 2 bases from V and 5 from J; bases not matched to a gene: 10.

The chain joins TRBV20-1 to TRBJ2-1, with TRBD2 as a possible D gene (6 bases). V lost 4 bases, J lost 2 bases, and 24 bases lay in between. CDR3 size: 18 residues. In germline, CDR1 is DFQATT, CDR2 SNEGSKA (reference sequence). CDR3 protein: CSAKFGGAKLITYNEQFF. Here the CDR3 DNA reads TGCAGTGCTAAATTTGGCGGGGCCAAACTGATTACCTACAATGAGCAGTTCTTC.

This clonotype was observed a handful of times. The rearrangement links TRBV6-6 to TRBJ1-5, with a weak D call TRBD1 (5 bases). The CDR3 loop spans 16 amino acids. V lost 0 bases, J lost 5 bases, and 14 bases lay in between. Germline CDR1 reads MNHNY; CDR2 reads SVGAGI (reference sequence). The CDR3 protein is CASSYSDRIGDQPQHF. In DNA, the CDR3 is TGTGCCAGCAGTTACTCAGACAGAATCGGGGATCAGCCCCAGCATTTT.

There are many counts of this clonotype. The chain carries TRBV20-1 and TRBJ2-3; 10 bases are a match to TRBD2. The CDR3 length is 15 residues. CDR1 and CDR2 (germline): DFQATT, SNEGSKA (reference sequence). J was trimmed by 3 bases and V by 6 bases; bases with no gene match: 9. The CDR3 reads CSAYGGSGRTDTQYF. The CDR3 nucleotides are TGCAGTGCCTATGGCGGTAGCGGGAGGACAGATACGCAGTATTTT.

This clonotype was observed a handful of times. The junction shows a germline mismatch at one end, possibly a read error. The CDR3 DNA is TGCGCCCGCAGCCAAGTTGACATGGGATCCCAGCATTTT. It encodes CARSQVDMGSQHF. The chain couples TRBV4-1 to TRBJ1-5; no definite D call. This CDR3 contains 13 residues. Per the germline V gene, CDR1 is MGHRA and CDR2 is YSYEKL.

The chain has TRBV6-1 and TRBJ2-5; 13 bases align to TRBD2. The germline CDR1 and CDR2 sequences are MNHNS and SASEGT. V shed 3 bases, J shed 6 bases, and the junction held 4 bases outside the gene matches. The CDR3 runs 15 residues. The CDR3 DNA reads TGTGCCAGCAGTGATGGGACTAGCGGGAAACAGACCCAGTACTTC. Residues: CASSDGTSGKQTQYF.

The CDR3 coding sequence is TGTGCCAGCAGCCAAGGGGGACTAGCGGGATCGAACACCGGGGAGCTGTTTTTT. This gives the protein CASSQGGLAGSNTGELFF. The rearrangement uses TRBV4-2 and TRBJ2-2; 13 nucleotides match TRBD2. There are 18 residues in the CDR3. Trimming at V came to 1 base and at J to 0 bases, leaving 2 bases not matched to a gene. Germline loops: CDR1 LGHNA, CDR2 YNFKEQ.

This clonotype was seen only a few times. J is TRBJ2-7 and V is TRBV30; D is unclear. The CDR3 loop spans 8 amino acids. CDR1 and CDR2 from the germline V gene are GTSNPN and SVGIG (reference sequence). The CDR3 spells CVAGEQYF. The CDR3 DNA sequence: TGTGTGGCTGGGGAGCAGTACTTC.

This clonotype was recorded a few times. CDR3 amino acids: CASSGDAGTGTAGYTF. Written as DNA, the CDR3 is TGTGCCAGCAGTGGAGACGCCGGGACAGGGACGGCTGGCTACACCTTC. The chain couples TRBV2 to TRBJ1-2, with 9 bases matching TRBD1. Per germline, CDR1 SNHLY and CDR2 FYNNEI. This CDR3 region has 16 residues. With 4 bases clipped from V and 7 bases from J, the junction kept 13 bases outside the gene matches.

This clonotype was picked up a small number of times. The chain couples TRBV18 to TRBJ2-3; the D is unclear. Between the trimmed V and J ends, which lost 2 bases and 0 bases, there was a span of 15 bases. The CDR3 runs to 17 residues. CDR1 is KGHSH and CDR2 is LQKENI in the germline V gene. The CDR3 DNA reads TGTGCCAGCTCACCAGGTGGAGCGTCCCCTAGCACAGATACGCAGTATTTT. It codes for CASSPGGASPSTDTQYF.

V and J are TRBV20-1 and TRBJ1-6; D is unresolved. The germline CDR1 and CDR2 sequences are DFQATT and SNEGSKA (reference sequence). Trimming shortened V by 0 bases and J by 0 bases, and 9 bases separated the two germline ends. The CDR3 spans 16 residues. CDR3 coding DNA: TGCAGTGCTAGAGATCACTCCGTCTCCTATAATTCACCCCTCCACTTT. This gives the protein CSARDHSVSYNSPLHF.

The table lists this clonotype with a few counts. This sequence joins TRBV4-2 and TRBJ2-1, with 7 nucleotides matching TRBD2. The CDR3 covers 13 residues. V was clipped by 2 bases and J by 8 bases; unmatched bases: 3. Germline-derived CDR1 and CDR2 are LGHNA and YNFKEQ. In DNA form, the CDR3 reads TGTGCCAGCAGCCAACGCGGGAGTGATGAGCAGTTCTTC. Protein: CASSQRGSDEQFF.

At least ten counts were recorded for this clonotype. The chain joins TRBV27 to TRBJ1-5; 9 bases match TRBD1. CDR1 and CDR2 from the germline V gene are MNHEY and SMNVEV (reference sequence). J gave up 7 bases and V 6 bases, and 10 bases lay outside the gene matches. The CDR3 has 15 amino acids. The DNA of the CDR3 is TGTGCCAGCAGCCAACTGACAGGGGGTCCACAGCCCCAGCATTTT. Amino acids: CASSQLTGGPQPQHF.

Concerning this clonotype: At one boundary the junction diverges from the germline segment, which might be a read error. J is TRBJ1-5 and V is TRBV20-1; maybe TRBD1 (5 bases). Per germline, CDR1 DFQATT and CDR2 SNEGSKA (reference sequence). The CDR3 contains 15 residues. The CDR3, as DNA: TGCAGTGCGCGCCCGGGGGGGAATAGCGATCAGCCCCAGCATTTT. This gives the protein CSARPGGNSDQPQHF.

This clonotype was seen many times. This chain uses TRBV7-9 with TRBJ2-3; TRBD1 matches at 7 bases. Germline V CDR1 and CDR2: SEHNR, FQNEAQ (reference sequence). The CDR3 length is 15 residues. Trimming at V came to 5 bases and at J to 0 bases, leaving 5 bases not matched to a gene. CDR3 nucleotide sequence: TGTGCCAGCAGCCCCAGGGGGATAAGCACAGATACGCAGTATTTT. Translation: CASSPRGISTDTQYF.

This clonotype was seen a few times. This chain uses TRBV7-9 with TRBJ2-7; D is unresolved. Germline CDR1 and CDR2: SEHNR and FQNEAQ (reference sequence). Trimming took off 1 base at V and 3 bases at J, with 10 bases between the two ends. The CDR3 sequence is 14 residues long. CDR3 sequence (DNA): TGTGCCAGCAGCTTAGGGATGGCACACTACGAGCAGTACTTC. It is translated as CASSLGMAHYEQYF.

This chain uses TRBV29-1 with TRBJ2-7, with TRBD2 identical over 9 bases. CDR1 SQVTM and CDR2 ANQGSEA come from the germline V gene. V dropped 2 bases and J dropped 1; count of bases not matched to a gene: 6. The CDR3 totals 15 residues. CDR3 in amino acids: CSVELAAGGSYEQYF. The CDR3 DNA follows: TGCAGCGTTGAACTCGCAGCGGGGGGTTCCTACGAGCAGTACTTC.

The sample holds many counts of this clonotype. CDR3 bases: TGTGCCAGCAGTTTTCGCCCAAGCGAAGAGACCCAGTACTTC. Protein product: CASSFRPSEETQYF. This rearrangement joins TRBV12-3 or TRBV12-4 to TRBJ2-5; D call uncertain. The CDR3 spans 14 residues. V was clipped by 3 bases and J by 3 bases, with 11 bases between them.

The J gene is TRBJ2-5, the V gene TRBV28; 12 nucleotides line up with TRBD2. CDR3 length: 16 residues. The germline gives CDR1 MDHEN, CDR2 SYDVKM. Trimming removed 1 base from V and 11 bases from J; junction bases left unmatched: 11. CDR3 loop: CASSLSRLAGDPVQYF. DNA for the CDR3: TGTGCCAGCAGTTTATCCAGACTAGCGGGAGATCCCGTGCAGTACTTC.

This chain uses TRBV24-1 with TRBJ2-5; a weak D match, TRBD2 (6 bases). The length of the CDR3 is 15 residues. The V gene lost 3 bases and the J gene lost 2 bases, with 12 bases spanning the gap. Germline CDR1 reads KGHDR; CDR2 reads SFDVKD. CDR3 DNA: TGTGCCACCAGTGATGGCCGGGGGATACAAGAGACCCAGTACTTC. Its protein is CATSDGRGIQETQYF.

The chain employs TRBV10-3 and TRBJ1-5, with 7 bases matching TRBD1. The CDR3 contains 16 residues. After removal of 0 bases from V and 2 bases from J, the junction contained 4 bases not matched to a gene. Germline-derived CDR1 and CDR2 are ENHRY and SYGVKD. In DNA, the CDR3 is TGTGCCATCAGTGAGTCGGGAGGACAGGGCAATCAGCCCCAGCATTTT. Its protein is CAISESGGQGNQPQHF.

The chain couples TRBV20-1 to TRBJ2-3, with 8 bases matching TRBD2. Germline CDR1 reads DFQATT; CDR2 reads SNEGSKA (reference sequence). The CDR3 extends over 14 amino acids. The V gene end was trimmed by 6 bases and the J gene end by 5 bases; junction bases not matched to a gene: 10. The CDR3 loop reads CSAQPGGPKDTQYF. CDR3 DNA sequence: TGCAGTGCCCAGCCGGGGGGGCCCAAAGATACGCAGTATTTT.

This clonotype occurred once. The chain recombines TRBV9 with TRBJ1-5; D not resolved. The CDR3 runs 17 residues. Trimming removed 3 bases from V and 0 bases from J, with 16 bases in between. Looked up from germline, CDR1 is SGDLS and CDR2 is YYNGEE. CDR3 sequence (DNA): TGTGCCAGCAGCGCCCATCGCGGACGATTTAGCAATCAGCCCCAGCATTTT. Its protein product is CASSAHRGRFSNQPQHF.

CDR3 sequence (DNA): TGCAGTGCTCCTCCGGGACTAGCGGGGGGACCCTATAGCACAGATACGCAGTATTTT. Translation gives CSAPPGLAGGPYSTDTQYF. The rearrangement links TRBV20-1 to TRBJ2-3; 15 bases map to TRBD2. Losses at the gene ends were 5 bases for V and 0 bases for J; bases not matched to a gene: 12. CDR1 is DFQATT and CDR2 is SNEGSKA in the germline V gene (reference sequence). The CDR3 has 19 amino acids.